Listed below are T cell receptor beta chains from one sample, sequenced in a study of graft-versus-host responses after intestinal transplantation. Their cognate antigens are unknown. The table came from immunoSEQ multiplex PCR; TCRdb's copy has only in-frame clones and leaves some out. Among some 90,000 clones listed, approximately 92% were seen once. The sequencing here drew on unstimulated CD8+ T cells sorted from spleen or lymph node cells, taken before intestinal transplant. The receptors derive from a human donor who received an intestinal transplant. CDR3s include the opening cysteine and the closing phenylalanine or tryptophan. Fields, in order: V gene, CDR3 protein.

v_call: TRBV6-5
cdr3_aa: CASSSGTGGNTIYF

v_call: TRBV7-8
cdr3_aa: CASSLKQGILQETQYF

v_call: TRBV4-1
cdr3_aa: CASSTPGHLNEQFF

v_call: TRBV13
cdr3_aa: CASSPDRGSNEKLFF

v_call: TRBV6-1
cdr3_aa: CASSETPTGTDSPLHF

v_call: TRBV5-6
cdr3_aa: CASSLDPDSLYEQYF

v_call: TRBV27
cdr3_aa: CASRPGTANSPLHF

v_call: TRBV7-2
cdr3_aa: CASSFGLAVGYEQYF

v_call: TRBV19
cdr3_aa: CASRRGSIYGYTF

v_call: TRBV6-6
cdr3_aa: CASISSGQSPYNEQFF

v_call: TRBV4-3
cdr3_aa: CASSQDPLVLGRENTEAFF

v_call: TRBV5-6
cdr3_aa: CASSTPAASYEQYF

v_call: TRBV4-2
cdr3_aa: CASSPWGTRGSNTEAFF

v_call: TRBV4-1
cdr3_aa: CASSQVRHNPPSGRGETQYF